The next 4 T cell receptor beta chains were all read from a single sample in a study of cytomegalovirus exposure and HLA in healthy donors. The PCR had 60 Vbeta and 13 Jbeta primers. Assay: immunoSEQ multiplex PCR; the TCRdb copy retains only in-frame clones and omits some. The sample has about 130,000 clones; around 80% are singletons. Sequenced: PBMCs. The source is a female donor in good health and CMV-seronegative.

V and J are TRBV10-1 and TRBJ2-7, with TRBD1 identical over 10 bases. The CDR3 length is 14 residues. In germline, CDR1 is WNHNN, CDR2 SYGVQD (reference sequence). V was clipped by 3 bases and J by 5 bases; unmatched bases: 4. The CDR3 is CASSDGTGVDEQYF. As DNA, the CDR3 is TGCGCCAGCAGTGACGGGACAGGGGTCGACGAGCAGTACTTC.

V and J are TRBV19 and TRBJ1-5; D is possibly TRBD1 (6 bases). Trimming cost V 5 bases and J 3 bases, with 14 bases left between them. The length of the CDR3 is 15 residues. Germline CDR1 and CDR2: LNHDA and SQIVND (reference sequence). CDR3 residues: CASSSLQGFNQPQHF. As DNA, the CDR3 is TGTGCCAGTAGTTCTCTACAGGGCTTCAATCAGCCCCAGCATTTT.

This rearrangement joins TRBV6-1 to TRBJ2-3; 15 nucleotides match TRBD2. The CDR3 spans 14 residues. Trimming cost V 6 bases and J 7 bases; bases outside gene matches: 2. Germline CDR1 and CDR2: MNHNS and SASEGT. CDR3 sequence reads: CASRGLAGGHTQYF. In DNA, the CDR3 is TGTGCCAGCAGGGGACTAGCGGGAGGACATACGCAGTATTTT.

The chain joins TRBV4-3 to TRBJ2-2; 14 bases are a match to TRBD2. The CDR3 consists of 17 residues. Germline V gene lookup returns CDR1 LGHNA and CDR2 YSLEER. V lost 4 bases to trimming and J lost 3 bases; unmatched junction nucleotides: 4. CDR3 DNA sequence: TGCGCCAGCAGCCTGGGACTAGCGGGAGCCGACACCGGGGAGCTGTTTTTT. Encoded protein: CASSLGLAGADTGELFF.